This TCR beta chain was retrieved from a study of human T cells and chemical hapten exposure. Time point of the sample: patch test 1, 2 weeks after DPC sensitization. Treatment: therapeutic diphenylcyclopropenone sensitization with weekly scalp DPC. The CDR3 totals 14 residues. V dropped 2 bases and J dropped 3 bases, with 7 bases sitting between them. Germline CDR1 and CDR2: SNHLY and FYNNEI. TCRdb reanalysed the RACE reads using MiXCR and keeps one entry per CDR3 protein. Among around 52,000 distinct CDR3 sequences listed, 9.3% were seen once. This clonotype was seen repeatedly, ten times or more. The rearrangement links TRBV2 to TRBJ1-4; D is undetermined. Specimen: whole blood, collected in connection with sensitization to the hapten diphenylcyclopropenone (DPC). The TCR comes from a woman in her thirties or forties with alopecia areata. Some clones in this sample may be carry-over from other donors' samples. The chain's CDR3 is CASSENLANEKLFF. CDR3 coding DNA: TGTGCCAGCAGTGAAAACCTCGCTAATGAAAAACTGTTTTTT.